This entry concerns a single T cell receptor beta chain. The entry originates in a study of shared clonotypes between healthy human individuals. Donors, without exception, were Caucasian adults residing in Nashville, Tennessee. The unsorted samples took 90 million to 95 million PBMCs to get genomic DNA. The assay ran at deep level. DNA from unsorted PBMC was sequenced on ten immunoSEQ deep assay plates. Measured with immunoSEQ multiplex PCR; TCRdb has only the in-frame clones, and not every one. The sample lists about 480,000 clones, roughly 78% occurring once. Germline V gene data show CDR1 as LGHNA and CDR2 as YSLEER. The J segment lost 3 bases and the V segment lost 1 base, leaving 5 bases of the junction unmatched. This CDR3 spans 16 amino acids.

The sequencing input was PBMCs. This sequence joins TRBV4-3 and TRBJ2-3; 9 nucleotides match TRBD1. This sequence was found in a woman between 40 and 50 years old in good health. Some clones in this sample may be carry-over from other donors' samples. The CDR3 region is CASSQGKTGGTDTQYF. The CDR3 coding sequence is TGCGCCAGCAGCCAAGGGAAGACAGGGGGGACAGATACGCAGTATTTT.